This T cell receptor beta chain was sequenced during a study of T-cell memory formation after mild COVID-19 (dated by TCRdb to about 2021). For the wider study: Most TCR sequence clusters were specific to one of the two donors. In a couple of donors, T-cell clones that expanded and contracted after mild COVID-19 were tracked by sequencing TCRalpha and TCRbeta repertoires over time. Two young, previously healthy adult volunteers made up the cohort, one male and one female.

Broader findings and caveats from the paper: Some responding clones were detected in pre-infection memory, which suggested that pre-existing cross-reactive memory T cells had joined the SARS-CoV-2 response. SARS-CoV-2 specificity was not confirmed for the second-wave clones peaking on day 37. Contracting CD4+ clones were found mainly in CM and EM memory subsets, while CD8+ clones were enriched in EMRA. Clones that contracted from day 15 to 85 showed balanced CD4/CD8 phenotypes, whereas a second wave of clones that expanded from day 15 to 37 leaned towards CD4+. Only a couple of mild cases were covered by the study, and larger cohorts that include severe cases with pre-infection samples were considered necessary.

The instrument given in TCRdb is Illumina NovaSeq 6000. TCRalpha and TCRbeta cDNA libraries were built by 5'RACE with constant-segment primers, adding sample barcodes and unique molecular identifiers. Trizol reagent was used to extract RNA from every sample. The libraries were amplified in two PCR steps, and the second step added a second sample barcode and Illumina TruSeq adapters. The libraries were sequenced on an Illumina NovaSeq using 2 x 150 bp paired-end reads. The authors' analysis ran thus. With migec v1.2.7, reads were demultiplexed and then collapsed into UMI-guided consensus sequences. Using mixcr v2.1.11, UMI consensuses were aligned to TRA and TRB V and J templates and then assembled into clonotypes. A clonotype was counted as expanded or contracted only if both edgeR and NoisET called the change significant, with noise models trained on biological replicates. edgeR calls used a false discovery rate-adjusted p below 0.01 and a log2 fold-change threshold of 1. As an exploratory analysis of dynamics, max-normalized trajectories of the 1000 most abundant clonotypes were examined by PCA with hierarchical clustering. Each responding clone was given a CD4 or CD8 phenotype based on the CD4+ and CD8+ repertoires, which had been sequenced separately. Starting from the raw public reads, TCRdb applied fastp trimming at Q25, assembled clones with MiXCR and retained in-frame beta chains. Each CDR3 protein appears once, grouped with its most common genes and DNA. TCRdb's processing, not the authors', yielded these V and J calls. The sample table contains about 560,000 distinct CDR3 sequences; only one count was recorded for around a sixth of them. About 7.4% of the sample lies in the top ten.

Ficoll-Paque density gradient centrifugation was the method used to isolate PBMCs. Notes on this clonotype: No cognate antigen has been identified for it. No base qualities exist here, and no much larger clone lies one base off it.

Based on the germline V gene, the CDR1 and CDR2 sequences are SGHVS and FNYEAQ. The CDR3 starts with the cysteine, ends with the phenylalanine, and has 16 residues. Only the CDR3 region is kept as DNA, spanning 48 bases read in frame from base 1. Unmatched junction bases come to 14, with V trimmed by 7 bases and J by 7 bases. Sequenced sample: PBMCs or a T cell subset sorted from them (not recorded which). The chain is made from TRBV7-6 and TRBJ2-1; TRBD2 matches 9 bases in the middle. The sequence was collected from an adult woman who had mild COVID-19 (a few samples of this study predate the infection). The sample titles of this study are shuffled in the database, so cell type and time point are left out; the donor was told from shared clones. The sequenced DNA: TGTGCCAGCACCCAGGGGCCTAGCGGGGTAGATAATGAGCAGTTCTTC. It codes for CASTQGPSGVDNEQFF.